The source of this TCR beta chain is a study of control samples from healthy donors and cancer patients (dated by TCRdb to 2018 to 2020). This clone was seen a few times. Its cognate antigen has yet to be identified. It has no much larger one-base neighbor in the sample; base qualities were not kept. The trim is 6 bases for V and 8 bases for J, with a gap of 13 bases between the germline ends. Reading from cysteine to phenylalanine, the CDR3 counts 12 amino acids. Solely the CDR3 DNA is kept, with 36 bases framed from the first base. CDR1 WNHNN and CDR2 SYGVQD were looked up in the germline V gene (reference sequence). The library was prepared using the immunoSEQ multiplex PCR assay. TCRdb retrieved this table from immuneACCESS and kept in-frame rearrangements only. Not all clones are present; in checked studies, unresolved V genes account for under half, and no reason is known for the remainder. Present in this sample are some 130,000 clones, 85% to 90% of which were seen just once. The ten largest clones capture over 6.5% of the sample.

The TCR originated in a man aged 50-59 years with head and neck cancer. This chain is built from TRBV10-1 and TRBJ1-2; the D gene cannot be named for sure. Material: PBMCs. The DNA sequence is TGCGCCAGCAGGCCGAGTCCCTGGGGCTACACCTTC. Its amino acids are CASRPSPWGYTF.